One and the same sample provided the 14 T cell receptor beta chains below, sequenced in a study of T cells in women clearing cervical HPV infection. Libraries were prepared by immunoSEQ multiplex PCR; TCRdb keeps only in-frame clonotypes and omits some of them. In total, the table holds 40,000 to 60,000 clones. Sample: blood buffy coat. These receptors all stem from a woman aged 18 to 75 with a cervical HPV16 infection that either progressed to CIN3+ or cleared (not recorded which).

For this clone: Sequencing ends 3 residues short of the CDR3 end; the germline J gene provides the rest. The chain links TRBV13 to TRBJ1-2; 8 bases match TRBD1. The germline V gene encodes CDR1 PRHDT and CDR2 FYEKMQ (reference sequence). This CDR3 contains 19 residues. The CDR3 sequence is CASSQSFPGQDSQGPDYTF. CDR3 DNA (partial): TGTGCCAGCAGCCAAAGCTTCCCGGGACAGGATAGTCAGGGCCCCGAC.

For this clone: Read data end 3 residues before the CDR3 end; the end is taken from the germline J gene. The chain carries TRBV11-2 and TRBJ1-3; D ambiguous. The CDR3 covers 13 residues. V shed 5 bases and J shed 4 bases, with 9 bases lying between them. The germline CDR1 and CDR2 sequences are SGHAT and FQNNGV. Partial CDR3 DNA: TGTGCCAGCAGCCCCGGTCCCGGAAACACC. Translation: CASSPGPGNT. The full CDR3 protein reads CASSPGPGNTIYF.

Turning to this clone: Other DNA sequences of this sample code for an identical CDR3. The sequenced part of the CDR3 DNA is TGCAGTGCTAGCACCCGGGGGGGGCTCTACAATGAG. Translated: CSASTRGGLYNE. The full CDR3 sequence reads CSASTRGGLYNEQFF. V and J are TRBV20-1 and TRBJ2-1; 8 bases match TRBD2. The read comes to an end 3 residues before the CDR3 does, leaving the germline J gene to fill in the end. Germline V gene data show CDR1 as DFQATT and CDR2 as SNEGSKA (reference sequence). CDR3 length equals 15 residues. After removal of 3 bases from V and 3 bases from J, the junction contained 7 bases not matched to a gene.

Comments on this clone: The read finishes 3 residues shy of the CDR3 end, and the germline J gene is used to complete it. This sequence joins TRBV9 and TRBJ2-3; D is perhaps TRBD2 (6 bases). Germline loops: CDR1 SGDLS, CDR2 YYNGEE. V dropped 2 bases and J dropped 6 bases, with 13 bases sitting between them. The CDR3 has 14 residues. CDR3 sequence: CASSVGWGVDTQYF. Partial CDR3 DNA: TGTGCCAGCAGCGTGGGGTGGGGGGTTGATACG.

Notes on this clone: The CDR3 is cut off 3 residues early in the read; its end comes from the germline J gene. J is TRBJ1-1 and V is TRBV5-5; a possible D gene is TRBD1 (5 bases). The CDR3 totals 14 residues. Looked up from germline, CDR1 is SGHKS and CDR2 is YYEKEE (reference sequence). Trimming left V 0 bases short and J 5 bases short, with 11 bases between. This CDR3 reads CASSLGGAITEAFF. The part of the CDR3 DNA that was read is TGTGCCAGCAGCTTGGGGGGCGCGATTACTGAA.

To note about this clone: An end of the junction differs from the germline gene, which may be a read error. The read finishes 3 residues shy of the CDR3 end, and the germline J gene is used to complete it. The same CDR3 also results from other DNA sequences found in this sample. The chain combines TRBV5-1 with TRBJ1-3; no definite D call. This CDR3 contains 14 residues. Germline lookup yields CDR1 SGHRS and CDR2 YFSETQ. The sequenced part of the CDR3 DNA is TGCGCCAGCAGCTTGAACTCCCGGGGAAACACA. Residues: CASSLNSRGNT. The full CDR3 protein is CASSLNSRGNTIYF.

With respect to this clone: The read ends 3 residues shy of where the CDR3 ends; the end is completed using the germline J gene. V gene TRBV6-4 combines with J gene TRBJ2-3, with D perhaps matching TRBD2 (6 bases). Germline V gene sequence: CDR1 MRHNA, CDR2 SNTAGT. With 2 bases removed from V and 2 bases from J, the gap between germline ends came to 11 bases. The length of the CDR3 is 15 residues. The CDR3 bases that were read are TGTGCCAGCAGTGACGAGGCGGGGACCACAGATACG. It specifies CASSDEAGTTDT. The CDR3, in full, reads CASSDEAGTTDTQYF.

Worth noting for this clone: The read stops 3 residues short of the end of the CDR3; the missing end is completed from the germline J gene. The chain has TRBV11-3 and TRBJ1-1; D might be TRBD1 (5 bases). CDR1 SGHNT and CDR2 YENEEA come from the germline V gene. Trimming removed 2 bases at V and 4 bases at J, with 8 bases between. The CDR3 contains 13 residues. The CDR3 DNA, read in part, is TGTGCCAGCAGCTTATATGGGGCCACTGAA. Amino acid sequence: CASSLYGATE. In full, the CDR3 reads CASSLYGATEAFF.

Points on this clone: The read finishes 3 residues shy of the CDR3 end, and the germline J gene is used to complete it. The chain joins TRBV12-3 or TRBV12-4 to TRBJ2-5; tentatively, D is TRBD1 (5 bases). The V and J ends lost 5 bases and 5 bases respectively, with 12 bases between them. This CDR3 is 13 amino acids long. Incomplete CDR3 DNA: TGTGCCAGCAGTCTGGGGCCCGAGGAGACC. Translation gives CASSLGPEET. The full CDR3 sequence reads CASSLGPEETQYF.

As to this clone: Read coverage stops 3 residues before the CDR3 terminus; the germline J gene supplies the remainder. The genes are TRBV12-5 and TRBJ2-6, with 9 bases matching TRBD1. The V segment lost 1 base and the J segment 3 bases; nucleotides outside the gene matches: 4. CDR3 size: 17 residues. Looked up from germline, CDR1 is LGHNT and CDR2 is FRNRAP. CDR3 bases read: TGTGCTAGTGGTTTGGGGACAGGGGTTTTTGGGGCCAACGTC. This gives the protein CASGLGTGVFGANV. The entire CDR3 protein is CASGLGTGVFGANVLTF.

As regards this clone: With the read ending 3 residues before the CDR3 end, the germline J gene is used to fill in that end. The rearrangement links TRBV5-5 to TRBJ2-3, with D possibly TRBD2 on 6 matching bases. The CDR3 is 14 residues long. Germline loops: CDR1 SGHKS, CDR2 YYEKEE (reference sequence). The ends were cut back, 0 bases at V and 4 bases at J, with 9 bases in the middle. Incomplete CDR3 DNA: TGTGCCAGCAGCTTGGGGGGGGAGGCAGATACG. Encoded protein: CASSLGGEADT. The full CDR3 sequence reads CASSLGGEADTQYF.

On this clone: The CDR3 end lies 3 residues beyond the end of the read and is filled in from the germline J gene. The chain joins TRBV2 to TRBJ1-1, with 10 bases fitting TRBD1. V shed 5 bases, J shed 5 bases, and the junction held 5 bases outside the gene matches. This CDR3 comprises 14 residues. Germline CDR1 is SNHLY and CDR2 is FYNNEI. CDR3 sequence reads: CASSSRTGGTEAFF. The CDR3 DNA, read in part, is TGTGCCAGCAGTTCCCGGACAGGGGGGACTGAA.

For this clone: The DNA ends 3 residues before the CDR3 does, and the rest of the CDR3 is filled in from the germline J gene. The rearrangement links TRBV20-1 to TRBJ1-1, with a possible D match to TRBD1 (5 bases). CDR3 length equals 12 residues. The germline gives CDR1 DFQATT, CDR2 SNEGSKA (reference sequence). Trimming stripped 6 bases from V and 1 base from J, with 9 bases between. CDR3 loop: CSARTPNTEAFF. The CDR3 DNA, read in part, is TGCAGTGCAAGGACACCGAACACTGAA.

Comments on this clone: The CDR3 end is not reached by the read, which stops 3 residues before it; the germline J gene fills it in. V gene TRBV20-1 combines with J gene TRBJ2-3, with 7 positions matching TRBD2. This CDR3 region has 15 residues. CDR1 is DFQATT and CDR2 is SNEGSKA in the germline V gene (reference sequence). The CDR3 reads CSARRGSGTQETQYF. The DNA read from the CDR3 is TGCAGTGCTAGGCGGGGGTCGGGGACCCAAGAGACG.